A selection of T cell receptor beta chains follows, all from one sample in a study of T-cell memory formation after mild COVID-19. TCRdb itself ran the 5' RACE reads through MiXCR, one entry per CDR3 protein. The table lists around 250,000 distinct CDR3 sequences, around 10% of them singletons. The sample was PBMCs or a T cell subset sorted from them (not recorded which). These receptors all stem from a man between 18 and 35 years old who had mild COVID-19 (a few samples of this study predate the infection). Cell type and time point are not known. Both conserved end residues are part of each CDR3. D genes are given only for firm matches. The size entry is marked missing in some rows and otherwise reads once, few, many or a size class.

v_call	j_call	clone_size	d_call	cdr3_nt	cdr3_aa
TRBV6-2/TRBV6-3	TRBJ2-4	few	NA	TGTGCCAGCAGACCCCAAGGAGGGGTCAAAAACATTCAGTACTTC	CASRPQGGVKNIQYF
TRBV9	TRBJ2-3	NA	TRBD1	TGTGCCAGCAGCGTAGAGGGGGCCGGAGATACGCAGTATTTT	CASSVEGAGDTQYF
TRBV7-9	TRBJ1-2	few	TRBD1	TGTGCCAGCAGTTACGGGACAGGGGATGGCTACACCTTC	CASSYGTGDGYTF
TRBV7-3	TRBJ2-1	NA	NA	TGTGCCAGCAGCTTACGAGGGGCCCCTTACAATGAGCAGTTCTTC	CASSLRGAPYNEQFF
TRBV18	TRBJ2-3	few	NA	TGTGCCAGCTCACACCGAGGATTCCCTAGCACAGATACGCAGTATTTT	CASSHRGFPSTDTQYF
TRBV12-3/TRBV12-4	TRBJ1-6	NA	NA	TGTGCCAGCAGTTACCGGGGACCTAATTCACCCCTCCACTTT	CASSYRGPNSPLHF
TRBV6-6	TRBJ2-1	few	TRBD2	TGTGCCAGCAGTTACTCTGGACTAGCGCCGTACAATGAGCAGTTCTTC	CASSYSGLAPYNEQFF
TRBV5-1	TRBJ2-3	NA	NA	TGCGCCAGCAGCTTGACACAGGGCACAGATACGCAGTATTTT	CASSLTQGTDTQYF
TRBV5-4	TRBJ2-1	few	NA	TGTGCCAGCAGCTTGCCGCTGCGGGAGCAGTTCTTC	CASSLPLREQFF
TRBV10-1	TRBJ2-7	NA	NA	TGCGCCAGCAACGACAGGCAGGGATACGAGCAGTACTTC	CASNDRQGYEQYF
TRBV5-1	TRBJ2-3	NA	NA	TGCGCCAGCAGCCCTCAGAGTTGGGATACGCAGTATTTT	CASSPQSWDTQYF
TRBV12-3/TRBV12-4	TRBJ2-7	many	NA	TGTGCCAGCAGTCTCGGGACACTTGCACAGTACTTC	CASSLGTLAQYF
TRBV4-1	TRBJ1-4	NA	TRBD1	TGCGCCAGCAGCCAAGCAGGGGGCATTAAGGAAAAACTGTTTTTT	CASSQAGGIKEKLFF
TRBV7-8	TRBJ2-7	NA	TRBD1	TGTGCCAGCAGCTTAGCAGGATGGGGACAGGGCTATACCTACGAGCAGTACTTC	CASSLAGWGQGYTYEQYF
TRBV7-9	TRBJ1-5	few	TRBD1	TGTGCCAGCAGCGTTAACAGGGGAAGTCAGCCCCAGCATTTT	CASSVNRGSQPQHF
TRBV7-6	TRBJ1-6	NA	NA	TGTGCCAGCACCGAGAAACCCCTCCACTTT	CASTEKPLHF
TRBV11-2	TRBJ2-5	many	NA	TGTGCCAGCAGCGAGGGGCGGCAAGAGACCCAGTACTTC	CASSEGRQETQYF